Shown below are 2 T cell receptor beta chains from a single sample sequenced in a study of blood T cell repertoires in COVID-19. Here immunoSEQ multiplex PCR was the method, and the copy in TCRdb shows in-frame clones only, minus some. The repertoire includes 17,000 or so clones, approximately 90% of them detected once, and 15% to 20% sits in the top ten. The sequenced sample was peripheral blood. These receptors all come from a man aged 50 or older with active COVID-19.

The chain uses TRBV10-3 and TRBJ2-2; the match to TRBD2 covers 11 bases. V gave up 2 bases and J gave up 8 bases; unmatched junction bases: 4. The length of the CDR3 is 15 residues. Germline lookup yields CDR1 ENHRY and CDR2 SYGVKD. The CDR3 DNA is TGTGCCATCAGTGAGACTAGCGGGAGAGTTGGGGAGCTGTTTTTT. It is translated as CAISETSGRVGELFF.

CDR3 nucleotide sequence: TGCGCCAGCAGCCAATCAGGGTGGACTAGTTCTTCAGATACGCAGTATTTT. Translation gives CASSQSGWTSSSDTQYF. The chain couples TRBV4-3 to TRBJ2-3, with TRBD2 matching over 7 bases. The CDR3 sequence is 17 residues long. V shed 2 bases and J 4 bases; nucleotides not matched to a gene: 12. CDR1 is LGHNA, CDR2 YSLEER, per germline.